Sequencing of this T cell receptor beta chain was carried out in a study of T cell repertoires in aging, cancer and after chemotherapy. Study details: Pre- and post-chemotherapy samples were paired from glioblastoma patients treated with temozolomide-based therapy. Study outcomes and limitations: In healthy donors, age-related TCR diversity loss mainly reflected lost richness.

A mixed TRB-A/B primer pool amplified rearranged TRB by multiplex touch-down PCR. TCRdb re-analysed the multiplex PCR reads in MiXCR, keeping a single row per CDR3 protein. Of around 1,200 distinct CDR3 sequences in the sample, roughly 25% were seen once. As to this clonotype: What it binds is not known.

The CDR3 extends over 13 amino acids. V was trimmed by 6 bases and J by 10 bases, leaving 16 bases between them. Germline V gene sequence: CDR1 DFQATT, CDR2 SNEGSKA (reference sequence). TCR beta rearrangements were amplified from peripheral blood genomic DNA. Sequenced: blood. The TCR was taken from a human donor with a solid tumor. The donor label of this sample is uncertain. The V gene is TRBV20-1, the J gene TRBJ1-6, with TRBD1 as a possible D gene (5 bases). CDR3 nucleotides: TGCAGTGCCACTCCGACAGTCCGCTCACCCCTCCACTTT. Translating it yields CSATPTVRSPLHF.